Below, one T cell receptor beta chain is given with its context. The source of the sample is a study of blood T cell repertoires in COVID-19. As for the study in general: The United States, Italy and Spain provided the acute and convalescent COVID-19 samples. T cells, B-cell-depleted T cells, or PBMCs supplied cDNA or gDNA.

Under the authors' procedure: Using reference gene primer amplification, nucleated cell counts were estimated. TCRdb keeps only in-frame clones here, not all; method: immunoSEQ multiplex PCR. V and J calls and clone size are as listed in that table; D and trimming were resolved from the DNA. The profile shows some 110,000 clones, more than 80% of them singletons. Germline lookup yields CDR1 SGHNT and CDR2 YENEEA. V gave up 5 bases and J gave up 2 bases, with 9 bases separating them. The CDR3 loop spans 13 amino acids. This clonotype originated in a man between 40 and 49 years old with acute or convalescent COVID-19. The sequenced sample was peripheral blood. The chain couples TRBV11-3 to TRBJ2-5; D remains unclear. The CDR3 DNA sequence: TGTGCCAGCAGCCGGGTCTCACAAGAGACCCAGTACTTC. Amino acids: CASSRVSQETQYF.